This T cell receptor beta chain originates from a study of blood T cell repertoires in COVID-19. This CDR3 spans 19 amino acids. Trimming removed 2 bases from V and 5 bases from J; junction bases left unmatched: 13. The germline CDR1 and CDR2 sequences are MNHEY and SMNVEV (reference sequence). Method: immunoSEQ multiplex PCR; TCRdb's copy keeps in-frame clones and lacks some. The table includes roughly 350,000 clones, under 95% detected once. This sequence joins TRBV27 and TRBJ2-2, with 11 bases aligning to TRBD2. The specimen was peripheral blood. This receptor was taken from a woman aged 18 to 35 who had recovered from COVID-19. CDR3 region: CASSLEAPGLAGWTGELFF. In DNA form, the CDR3 reads TGTGCCAGCAGTTTAGAAGCTCCAGGACTAGCGGGTTGGACCGGGGAGCTGTTTTTT.